These 8 T cell receptor beta chains share one sample of origin, sequenced in a study of tumor and adjacent non-tumor tissue in lung cancer. The library came from three nested PCR rounds adapted from ARM-PCR protocols. One entry per CDR3 protein results from TCRdb running MiXCR on the multiplex PCR reads. Of under 95,000 distinct CDR3 sequences in the sample, about three fifths were seen once. No cell sorting was done before RNA was extracted from the tissue. Sequenced: lung tumor tissue. Source of these receptors: a man between 65 and 85 years old with non-small cell lung cancer.

J is TRBJ2-5 and V is TRBV10-3; D is perhaps TRBD1 or TRBD2 (5 bases each). Germline V gene lookup returns CDR1 ENHRY and CDR2 SYGVKD. Trimming stripped 5 bases from V and 4 bases from J, with 8 bases between. The CDR3 runs 12 residues. The CDR3 DNA sequence: TGTGCCATCAGTACGGGGCCAGAGACCCAGTACTTC. It encodes CAISTGPETQYF.

A remark on this clonotype: One end of the junction varies from germline; a read error may be responsible. The chain is built from TRBV6-6 and TRBJ2-6; D is possibly TRBD1 (5 bases). The CDR3 extends over 14 amino acids. Germline V CDR1 and CDR2: MNHNY, SVGAGI (reference sequence). The DNA for the CDR3 is TGTGGCAGCAGTTACGACTCTGGGGCCAACGTCACGACTTTC. Translated, it gives CGSSYDSGANVTTF.

Concerning this clonotype: This may stem from a read error, because a much larger clone lies one nucleotide away. V and J are TRBV5-1 and TRBJ2-4; D is unresolved. Germline assignment: CDR1 SGHRS and CDR2 YFSETQ. The CDR3 consists of 15 residues. In DNA form, the CDR3 reads TGCGCCAGCAGCACTGCAGGAGTAGCCAAAAACATTGAGTACTTC. Encoded protein: CASSTAGVAKNIEYF.

There are many counts of this clonotype. The chain links TRBV4-1 to TRBJ2-3, with 11 positions matching TRBD2. The CDR3 loop spans 17 amino acids. The germline V gene encodes CDR1 MGHRA and CDR2 YSYEKL. With V trimmed by 7 bases and J by 5 bases, 14 bases remained unmatched. The CDR3 sequence: CASMNSIAGGPLDTQYF. DNA for the CDR3: TGCGCCAGCATGAATAGTATAGCGGGGGGGCCCTTAGATACGCAGTATTTT.

The chain has TRBV11-3 and TRBJ1-6; D gene unclear. The germline gives CDR1 SGHNT, CDR2 YENEEA. CDR3 size: 18 residues. CDR3 DNA sequence: TGTCTCAGCAGCTTTGGTCGGATTAGGAGCTCCTATAATTCACCCCTCCACTTT. Translation gives CLSSFGRIRSSYNSPLHF.

A note on this clonotype: One end of the junction varies from germline; a read error may be responsible. J is TRBJ1-1 and V is TRBV29-1; D unclear. Per the germline V gene, CDR1 is SQVTM and CDR2 is ANQGSEA. This CDR3 has 13 residues. CDR3 region: CSVVRTQNTEAFF. The CDR3 DNA is TGTAGCGTTGTGAGGACCCAAAACACTGAAGCTTTCTTT.

This clonotype was observed a few times. A much bigger clone sits one base away, suggesting this may be a read error. The chain carries TRBV4-2 and TRBJ2-5; 10 nucleotides match TRBD2. The CDR3 covers 15 residues. Per the germline V gene, CDR1 is LGHNA and CDR2 is YNFKEQ. CDR3 sequence: CASSPLAGVEETKYF. The CDR3 DNA sequence: TGTGCCAGCAGCCCCCTAGCGGGAGTCGAAGAGACCAAGTACTTC.

In regard to this clonotype: Its ends do not fully match the called genes, so a read error is possible. This chain links TRBV11-3 with TRBJ1-2; maybe TRBD1 (5 bases). Looked up from germline, CDR1 is SGHNT and CDR2 is YENEEA. This CDR3 is built from 13 residues. The CDR3 bases are TGTGTCAGCAGTTTTAGCGGGGCTGCGAGCTACACCTTC. Encoded protein: CVSSFSGAASYTF.